This TCR beta chain was identified in a study of blood T cell repertoires in COVID-19. Study-level information: Sources were T cells, B-cell-depleted T cells, or PBMCs; the material itself was cDNA or gDNA.

Participants spanned ages roughly 18 to 90 years and resided in 20 to 25 US areas. The study assigned cohorts using participant-reported clinical history. This CDR3 spans 15 amino acids. The V end was cut by 0 bases, the J end by 0 bases, with 5 bases between. CDR1 is MGHDK, CDR2 SYGVNS, per germline. Authors' processing steps: Reference gene primer amplification in the assay estimated nucleated cell counts. The repertoire was sequenced with immunoSEQ multiplex PCR; TCRdb's copy has only in-frame clones and lacks some. D and trimming were read from the DNA, whereas the V and J calls and clone size are those reported in that table. The table lists approximately 220,000 clones, 75% to 90% of them singletons, with more than 3% in the top ten.

This receptor was taken from a woman aged 18-29 years in a cohort exposed to, infected with or recovered from COVID-19 (not recorded which). Sequencing used PBMCs or T cells enriched from blood (not recorded which). The V call is TRBV25-1, the J call TRBJ1-4; D gene ambiguous. CDR3 amino acids: CASSEYTPTNEKLFF. In nucleotides, the CDR3 is TGTGCCAGCAGTGAATATACACCAACTAATGAAAAACTGTTTTTT. Variable domain in full (rest from reference TRBV25-1 and TRBJ1-4): EADIYQTPRYLVIGTGKKITLECSQTMGHDKMYWYQQDPGMELHLIHYSYGVNSTEKGDLSSESTVSRIRTEHFPLTLESARPSHTSQYLCASSEYTPTNEKLFFGSGTQLSVL.